This TCR beta chain was captured by sequencing in a study of blood T cell repertoires in COVID-19. Study overall: PBMCs, B-cell-depleted T cells, or T cells provided the cDNA or gDNA that made up the material.

Per the original methods: It was from reference gene primer amplification that nucleated cell counts were estimated. Clones were read by immunoSEQ multiplex PCR, and TCRdb kept only the in-frame ones, dropping some. The V and J calls and clone size were taken over from that table, and D and trimming were inferred from the DNA. The top ten clones hold approximately 6.2% of a sample with approximately 50,000 clones, 75% to 95% of them seen once. The junction had 3 bases not matched to a gene; V was cut back by 8 bases and J by 1 base. The germline V gene encodes CDR1 SNHLY and CDR2 FYNNEI. This CDR3 contains 13 residues.

The TCR comes from a man aged 35 to 55 with acute or convalescent COVID-19. Sequenced sample: peripheral blood. This chain uses TRBV2 with TRBJ1-1; 8 nucleotides match TRBD1. CDR3 region: CASGQGSNTEAFF. The CDR3 nucleotides are TGTGCCAGCGGACAGGGTTCGAACACTGAAGCTTTCTTT.